A selection of T cell receptor beta chains follows, all from one sample in a study of blood T cell repertoires in COVID-19. The table came from immunoSEQ multiplex PCR; TCRdb's copy has only in-frame clones and leaves some out. The sample contains 310,000 or so clones, about nine tenths of which appear only once. Sequenced sample: peripheral blood. The receptors here all came from a woman aged 25 to 39 with COVID-19, enrolled during active disease. The CDR3 runs from the conserved cysteine through the conserved F or W. Each record gives: D gene, V gene, clone size, J gene, CDR3 protein, CDR3 DNA. D genes are given only for firm matches. Clone size is stated in some rows and not others, as once, few, many or a class when expanded.

.	TRBV5-6	.	TRBJ1-3	CASSRGGNTIYF	TGTGCCAGCAGCCGGGGTGGAAACACCATATATTTT
.	TRBV15	.	TRBJ2-5	CATSRVLSQETQYF	TGTGCCACCAGCAGAGTGCTCAGCCAAGAGACCCAGTACTTC
TRBD2	TRBV3-1/TRBV3-2	.	TRBJ2-5	CASSQTPGLADGGETQYF	TGTGCCAGCAGCCAAACTCCGGGACTAGCGGACGGGGGAGAGACCCAGTACTTC
.	TRBV7-9	.	TRBJ2-6	CASTLGLGPPGANVLTF	TGTGCCAGCACCCTGGGACTGGGCCCGCCTGGGGCCAACGTCCTGACTTTC
TRBD1	TRBV5-1	.	TRBJ1-1	CASSLGGQAGTEAFF	TGCGCCAGCAGCTTGGGAGGACAGGCCGGCACTGAAGCTTTCTTT
TRBD2	TRBV18	.	TRBJ2-3	CASSPGLAGVTDTQYF	TGTGCCAGCTCACCGGGACTAGCGGGAGTTACAGATACGCAGTATTTT
TRBD2	TRBV18	.	TRBJ2-1	CASSPTSGGVNEQFF	TGTGCCAGCTCACCGACTAGCGGAGGGGTGAATGAGCAGTTCTTC
TRBD2	TRBV5-1	.	TRBJ2-7	CASSSRASGTYEQYF	TGCGCCAGCAGCTCCCGAGCTAGCGGTACCTACGAGCAGTACTTC
.	TRBV11-3	.	TRBJ2-1	CASSLGGTLNEQFF	TGTGCCAGCAGCTTGGGCGGGACCCTCAATGAGCAGTTCTTC
TRBD1	TRBV7-9	.	TRBJ1-2	CASSHSRDSKGYTF	TGTGCCAGCAGTCACTCCCGGGACAGCAAAGGCTACACCTTC
TRBD1	TRBV18	.	TRBJ2-3	CASSPLHRGATDTQYF	TGTGCCAGCTCACCACTACACAGGGGGGCCACAGATACGCAGTATTTT
.	TRBV18	.	TRBJ2-5	CASSPRRLQETQYF	TGTGCCAGCTCACCAAGGAGGCTACAAGAGACCCAGTACTTC
TRBD1	TRBV29-1	.	TRBJ2-5	CSADRDETQYF	TGCAGCGCTGACAGGGATGAGACCCAGTACTTC
.	TRBV5-1	.	TRBJ2-1	CASSLGGLYNEQFF	TGCGCCAGCAGCTTGGGGGGACTGTACAATGAGCAGTTCTTC
.	TRBV28	once	TRBJ1-1	CASSRGSEAFF	TGTGCCAGCAGTCGGGGGTCTGAAGCTTTCTTT
.	TRBV18	.	TRBJ2-3	CASSPQVRTTTDTQYF	TGTGCCAGCTCACCACAGGTTAGGACTACCACAGATACGCAGTATTTT
.	TRBV3-1/TRBV3-2	.	TRBJ1-6	CASSRQLNNSPLHF	TGTGCCAGCAGCCGACAGCTAAACAATTCACCCCTCCACTTT
.	TRBV12-3/TRBV12-4	.	TRBJ1-1	CASTMGGHTEAFF	TGTGCCAGCACCATGGGGGGGCACACTGAAGCTTTCTTT
.	TRBV5-6	.	TRBJ2-3	CASSLPGTSTDTQYF	TGTGCCAGCAGCCTTCCGGGTACTAGCACAGATACGCAGTATTTT
.	TRBV11-2	.	TRBJ1-5	CASSLVGLRQPQHF	TGTGCCAGCAGCTTAGTGGGACTTCGGCAGCCCCAGCATTTT
.	TRBV19	.	TRBJ1-1	CASSRLEATEAFF	TGTGCCAGTAGTCGACTGGAGGCCACTGAAGCTTTCTTT
TRBD1	TRBV28	.	TRBJ1-1	CASRIQGAVNTEAFF	TGTGCCAGCAGAATACAGGGGGCTGTGAACACTGAAGCTTTCTTT
.	TRBV27	.	TRBJ2-7	CASSSNGVYEQYF	TGTGCCAGCAGCAGCAACGGGGTCTACGAGCAGTACTTC
.	TRBV6-5	once	TRBJ1-5	CASSYEAGARQPQHF	TGTGCCAGCAGTTACGAGGCGGGGGCAAGACAGCCCCAGCATTTT
.	TRBV28	.	TRBJ1-5	CASSFEINQPQHF	TGTGCCAGCAGTTTCGAGATCAATCAGCCCCAGCATTTT
.	TRBV5-1	.	TRBJ1-5	CASSLRPGSNQPQHF	TGCGCCAGCAGCTTGCGTCCGGGTAGCAATCAGCCCCAGCATTTT
.	TRBV11-2	.	TRBJ1-2	CASSLEGGRVYGYTF	TGTGCCAGCAGCTTAGAGGGCGGCAGGGTGTATGGCTACACCTTC
TRBD1	TRBV18	.	TRBJ1-4	CASSRTRDSEKLFF	TGTGCCAGCTCACGCACTCGGGACAGCGAAAAACTGTTTTTT
.	TRBV5-1	.	TRBJ1-1	CASSPNLGLEAFF	TGCGCCAGCAGCCCGAATTTGGGACTCGAGGCTTTCTTT
.	TRBV7-3	.	TRBJ1-1	CASAVEGNTEAFF	TGTGCCAGTGCGGTAGAGGGAAACACTGAAGCTTTCTTT
.	TRBV6-4	.	TRBJ1-2	CASSDSSGAYGYTF	TGTGCCAGCAGTGACTCTTCAGGGGCCTATGGCTACACCTTC
.	TRBV2	.	TRBJ1-1	CASRRMTVYTEAFF	TGTGCCAGCAGGAGGATGACAGTTTACACTGAAGCTTTCTTT
.	TRBV18	.	TRBJ1-6	CASSSGDRSPLHF	TGTGCCAGCTCTAGCGGGGATCGTTCACCCCTCCACTTT
TRBD2	TRBV4-2	.	TRBJ2-5	CASSNLLAEQETQYF	TGTGCCAGCAGCAACTTACTAGCGGAGCAAGAGACCCAGTACTTC
TRBD1	TRBV5-1	.	TRBJ1-4	CASSFLQGAANEKLFF	TGCGCCAGCAGCTTTCTCCAGGGGGCAGCTAATGAAAAACTGTTTTTT
TRBD2	TRBV30	.	TRBJ2-7	CAWRGTSGRDEQYF	TGTGCCTGGAGGGGGACTAGCGGGAGGGACGAGCAGTACTTC
.	TRBV10-3	.	TRBJ2-7	CAISEYSERDYEQYF	TGTGCCATCAGTGAATACTCAGAACGGGACTACGAGCAGTACTTC
TRBD2	TRBV6-1	.	TRBJ2-7	CASSVWGTSGKSYEQYF	TGTGCCAGCAGTGTTTGGGGGACTAGCGGGAAGTCCTACGAGCAGTACTTC
.	TRBV29-1	.	TRBJ1-2	CSVRGTDYGYTF	TGCAGCGTTAGGGGGACGGACTATGGCTACACCTTC
.	TRBV4-3	.	TRBJ1-1	CASSQEPGVNTEAFF	TGCGCCAGCAGCCAAGAACCAGGGGTTAACACTGAAGCTTTCTTT
TRBD2	TRBV6-5	.	TRBJ2-1	CARNLRGRFINEQFF	TGTGCCAGGAACCTGCGGGGGAGATTCATCAATGAGCAGTTCTTC